This T cell receptor beta chain was captured by sequencing in a study of shared clonotypes between healthy human individuals. Study-level findings and limits: Lower generation probabilities were found for non-shared clonotypes than for those shared by all four donors. The study generally estimated greater richness for naive than memory subsets.

Repertoires were generated with immunoSEQ multiplex PCR, while TCRdb's copy carries only in-frame clones and drops some. Seen here are 2 million to 2.5 million clones, roughly 96% observed once, and the top ten hold 0.1% to 0.15%. The CDR3 is 13 amino acids. The V and J ends lost 4 bases and 12 bases respectively, with 18 bases between them. CDR1 and CDR2 from the germline V gene are LNHDA and SQIVND (reference sequence). Only one count was recorded for this clone. Its cognate antigen is unknown. Sequenced input: naive CD4+ T cells sorted from blood. Stated subset: CD45RA+ positively selected. This sequence joins TRBV19 and TRBJ1-2, with D possibly being TRBD1 (5 bases). This sequence was found in a man between 18 and 35 years old in good health. In nucleotides, the CDR3 is TGTGCCAGTAGTAGATCCGGGACGGACCCTGACACCTTC. Amino acids: CASSRSGTDPDTF. Looking up the rest from reference TRBV19 and TRBJ1-2 gives the full variable domain: DGGITQSPKYLFRKEGQNVTLSCEQNLNHDAMYWYRQDPGQGLRLIYYSQIVNDFQKGDIAEGYSVSREKKESFPLTVTSAQKNPTAFYLCASSRSGTDPDTFGSGTRLTVV.